The sequence of this TCR beta chain was determined in a study of T-cell reconstitution after alpha-beta-depleted transplantation in children. Germline V gene lookup returns CDR1 SGHVS and CDR2 FNYEAQ. V was cut by 2 bases and J by 0 bases, with 6 bases left in between. The CDR3 runs to 14 residues. Comment on this clonotype: Antigen unknown.

Study results and limitations: The study traced high day-60 TCRbeta diversity in some patients to surviving recipient T cells and thymic progenitors. Several hundred graft clones that had expanded were reportedly the source of alpha-beta T cells about two months after transplant. A year had passed since transplant, and T-cell counts and diversity by then came mostly from newly produced T cells.

Preparing the TCRbeta library involved the use of unique molecular identifiers. TCRdb itself ran the PCR reads through MiXCR, one entry per CDR3 protein. The table includes about 640,000 distinct CDR3 sequences, 13% detected once. Sample: PBMCs, mostly from graft donor cells, taken 360 days after TCRalphabeta/CD19-depleted stem cell transplant. The chain carries TRBV7-6 and TRBJ2-3; D is possibly TRBD2 (5 bases). The receptor comes from a male patient younger than 18 who had a stem cell transplant for acute myeloid leukemia, so the T cells may come from the graft donor. DNA for the CDR3: TGTGCCAGCAGCTTATGGGAGAGCACAGATACGCAGTATTTT. Its translation is CASSLWESTDTQYF.